The 30 T cell receptor beta chains given below trace back to one sample, sequenced in a study of T cell changes during pregnancy in multiple sclerosis. Sequenced by immunoSEQ multiplex PCR; TCRdb stores in-frame clones only, minus some. The sample contains tens of thousands of clones, around 90% of which appear only once. Source: CD4+ T cells from peripheral blood mononuclear cells, taken before pregnancy. Receptor source: a female donor with multiple sclerosis, enrolled in a pregnancy study.

The chain has TRBV6-1 and TRBJ1-5; a possible D gene is TRBD1 (5 bases). CDR1 MNHNS and CDR2 SASEGT come from the germline V gene. V dropped 4 bases and J dropped 4 bases, with 14 bases sitting between them. CDR3 length: 15 amino acids. CDR3 loop: CASSATSGSNQPQHF. Here the CDR3 DNA reads TGTGCCAGCAGTGCGACATCAGGGTCAAATCAGCCCCAGCATTTT.

The chain is built from TRBV6-1 and TRBJ1-5, with 12 bases that match TRBD1. Germline-derived CDR1 and CDR2 are MNHNS and SASEGT. The ends lost 2 bases at V and 2 bases at J; junction bases unmatched: 10. The CDR3 contains 19 residues. In DNA form, the CDR3 reads TGTGCCAGCAGTGAATTTTCGGGACAGGGGGCGGTAGGCAATCAGCCCCAGCATTTT. This encodes CASSEFSGQGAVGNQPQHF.

The gene calls are TRBV5-6 and TRBJ2-6; D possibly corresponds to TRBD1 (6 bases). The V gene lost 0 bases and the J gene lost 2 bases, with 12 bases spanning the gap. Germline CDR1 is SGHDT and CDR2 is YYEEEE. The CDR3 spans 17 residues. CDR3 region: CASSLAGRGTGANVLTF. DNA of the CDR3: TGTGCCAGCAGCTTGGCGGGCAGGGGCACTGGGGCCAACGTCCTGACTTTC.

J is TRBJ1-6 and V is TRBV18, with D possibly TRBD1 on 6 matching bases. Trimming removed 2 bases at V and 8 bases at J, with 10 bases between. Germline V gene lookup returns CDR1 KGHSH and CDR2 LQKENI. This CDR3 spans 14 amino acids. Here the CDR3 DNA reads TGTGCCAGCTCACCATCACAGGGCTATTCACCCCTCCACTTT. It codes for CASSPSQGYSPLHF.

The rearrangement joins TRBV20-1 to TRBJ2-1; no reliable D call. In germline, CDR1 is DFQATT, CDR2 SNEGSKA (reference sequence). Between the trimmed V and J ends, which lost 3 bases and 10 bases, there was a span of 10 bases. The CDR3 length is 11 residues. CDR3 DNA sequence: TGCAGTGCTAGTCACTTGAGCGAGCAGTTCTTC. Translation gives CSASHLSEQFF.

The chain employs TRBV18 and TRBJ1-1; TRBD1 matches 10 bases. Trimming cost V 1 base and J 4 bases; bases outside gene matches: 9. The CDR3 is made up of 17 amino acids. Germline V gives CDR1 KGHSH, CDR2 LQKENI. CDR3 residues: CASSPRTGGTSGTEAFF. Written as DNA, the CDR3 is TGTGCCAGCTCACCACGGACAGGGGGGACTTCGGGCACTGAAGCTTTCTTT. Filled out from reference TRBV18 and TRBJ1-1, the complete variable domain reads NAGVMQNPRHLVRRRGQEARLRCSPMKGHSHVYWYRQLPEEGLKFMVYLQKENIIDESGMPKERFSAEFPKEGPSILRIQQVVRGDSAAYFCASSPRTGGTSGTEAFFGQGTRLTVV.

V usage is TRBV28 and J usage is TRBJ2-5, with D perhaps matching TRBD2 (6 bases). V was cut by 6 bases and J by 2 bases, with 16 bases left in between. Germline CDR1 MDHEN, CDR2 SYDVKM. The CDR3 sequence is 15 residues long. CDR3 amino acids: CASSRPFAGQETQYF. CDR3 in DNA: TGTGCCAGCAGCCGTCCGTTTGCGGGGCAAGAGACCCAGTACTTC.

A single count supports this clone. This chain's CDR3 is CASRSRGLYNEQFF. CDR3 in DNA: TGTGCCAGCAGGTCCAGGGGATTATACAATGAGCAGTTCTTC. The chain joins TRBV6-1 to TRBJ2-1; D is possibly TRBD1 (6 bases). Trimming took 6 bases from V and 4 from J, leaving 13 bases between them. This CDR3 comprises 14 residues. Germline loops: CDR1 MNHNS, CDR2 SASEGT.

The chain joins TRBV19 to TRBJ2-7; 9 nucleotides match TRBD2. The CDR3 runs to 15 residues. Unmatched junction bases numbered 7, after V lost 3 bases and J lost 4 bases. Germline CDR1 reads LNHDA; CDR2 reads SQIVND (reference sequence). The CDR3 DNA sequence: TGTGCCAGTAGTATGGGTCTAGCGGGGCGATACGAGCAGTACTTC. Translated, it gives CASSMGLAGRYEQYF.

The chain carries TRBV25-1 and TRBJ1-2, with D unclear. Germline V lookup: CDR1 MGHDK, CDR2 SYGVNS. This CDR3 is 16 amino acids long. V was cut by 1 base and J by 3 bases, with 15 bases left in between. The CDR3: CASSESGGEGYYGYTF. Here the CDR3 DNA reads TGTGCCAGCAGTGAATCGGGAGGAGAGGGATACTATGGCTACACCTTC.

The CDR3 reads CASSQEGRLSNEKLFF. CDR3 in DNA: TGCGCCAGCAGCCAAGAGGGGCGCTTATCTAATGAAAAACTGTTTTTT. The chain employs TRBV4-1 and TRBJ1-4; TRBD1 might be the D (5 bases). V gave up 0 bases and J gave up 3 bases, with 11 bases separating them. CDR3 length: 16 residues. Germline CDR1 is MGHRA and CDR2 is YSYEKL.

J is TRBJ2-2 and V is TRBV7-3; no clear D gene. CDR3 length: 13 amino acids. The V end was cut by 1 base, the J end by 7 bases, with 7 bases between. Germline assignment: CDR1 SGHTA and CDR2 FQGTGA. In DNA form, the CDR3 reads TGTGCCAGCAGCTTAAGTAGGAGCGGGGAGCTGTTTTTT. It is translated as CASSLSRSGELFF.

This chain links TRBV6-5 with TRBJ2-1, with D possibly TRBD2 on 5 matching bases. Looked up from germline, CDR1 is MNHEY and CDR2 is SVGAGI. V was shortened by 8 bases and J by 0 bases, with 14 bases between the two germline ends. This CDR3 is built from 15 residues. Written as DNA, the CDR3 is TGTGCCAGCGCCCGGGGAGAAAGCTCCTACAATGAGCAGTTCTTC. Translating it yields CASARGESSYNEQFF.

The chain combines TRBV4-1 with TRBJ2-1, with 13 bases lining up with TRBD2. Germline CDR1 and CDR2: MGHRA and YSYEKL. The CDR3 contains 15 residues. V was pared by 6 bases and J by 9 bases, with 8 bases of the junction left unmatched. The CDR3 here is CASSRTSGSLGEQFF. Here the CDR3 DNA reads TGCGCCAGCAGTCGGACTAGCGGGAGTTTGGGTGAGCAGTTCTTC.

The gene calls are TRBV7-8 and TRBJ1-6; TRBD1 is a possible D gene (5 bases). Trimming left V 5 bases short and J 5 bases short, with 19 bases between. The CDR3 totals 17 residues. CDR1 and CDR2 (germline): SGHVS, FQNEAQ. This chain's CDR3 is CASSRVGGVLDNSPLHF. The CDR3 coding sequence is TGTGCCAGCAGCCGTGTCGGGGGGGTCTTAGATAATTCACCCCTCCACTTT.

This clone has just a few counts. V is TRBV27 and J is TRBJ1-6; the match to TRBD1 covers 12 bases. The CDR3 totals 15 residues. J was trimmed by 9 bases and V by 5 bases; bases with no gene match: 5. CDR1 and CDR2 from the germline V gene are MNHEY and SMNVEV (reference sequence). The CDR3 protein is CASSAGTGGPSPLHF. The CDR3 DNA is TGTGCCAGCAGTGCCGGGACAGGGGGCCCTTCACCCCTCCACTTT.

The chain employs TRBV28 and TRBJ2-1; 7 bases line up with TRBD2. After removal of 8 bases from V and 2 bases from J, the junction contained 9 bases not matched to a gene. CDR1 MDHEN and CDR2 SYDVKM come from the germline V gene. The CDR3 totals 15 residues. The CDR3 sequence is CASLTWTRAYNEQFF. Here the CDR3 DNA reads TGTGCCAGCCTCACTTGGACTAGAGCCTACAATGAGCAGTTCTTC.

The chain combines TRBV7-3 with TRBJ2-3, with 8 bases fitting TRBD2. Germline V gene sequence: CDR1 SGHTA, CDR2 FQGTGA. This CDR3 comprises 16 residues. V lost 5 bases to trimming and J lost 5 bases; unmatched junction nucleotides: 12. The CDR3 here is CASSLVGTRGGDTQYF. DNA of the CDR3: TGTGCCAGCAGCCTCGTCGGGACTAGGGGGGGAGATACGCAGTATTTT.

The rearrangement links TRBV6-1 to TRBJ2-7, with D hard to call. V dropped 5 bases and J dropped 2 bases, with 7 bases sitting between them. The CDR3 runs 12 residues. Germline CDR1 MNHNS, CDR2 SASEGT. CDR3 sequence (DNA): TGTGCCAGCAGTCCTCCCCCCTACGAGCAGTACTTC. Translated, it gives CASSPPPYEQYF.

This sequence joins TRBV4-2 and TRBJ2-3; 7 bases map to TRBD2. CDR3 length: 16 amino acids. CDR1 is LGHNA, CDR2 YNFKEQ, per germline. V lost 0 bases, J lost 5 bases, and 8 bases stayed unmatched. The CDR3 reads CASSQDRAGDLDTQYF. The CDR3 DNA reads as TGTGCCAGCAGCCAAGATAGGGCGGGAGATTTAGATACGCAGTATTTT.

CDR3 in amino acids: CASSFFNQETQYF. In nucleotides, the CDR3 is TGTGCCAGCAGTTTTTTTAACCAAGAGACCCAGTACTTC. The chain recombines TRBV28 with TRBJ2-5; D uncertain. Trimming stripped 3 bases from V and 0 bases from J, with 5 bases between. CDR3 length: 13 amino acids. Germline assignment: CDR1 MDHEN and CDR2 SYDVKM.

The rearrangement joins TRBV29-1 to TRBJ2-1; TRBD2 matches at 12 bases. The CDR3 is 14 residues long. Germline V lookup: CDR1 SQVTM, CDR2 ANQGSEA. Trimming removed 8 bases from V and 4 bases from J; junction bases left unmatched: 6. For the CDR3, the DNA is TGCAGCTCTGGCGGACTAGCGGGATACAATGAGCAGTTCTTC. Amino acids: CSSGGLAGYNEQFF.

CDR3 loop: CSARNGETQYF. CDR3 in DNA: TGCAGTGCTAGAAACGGGGAGACCCAGTACTTC. The chain is built from TRBV20-1 and TRBJ2-5, with no clear D. The CDR3 extends over 11 amino acids. The V gene's germline CDR1 is DFQATT and CDR2 SNEGSKA (reference sequence). Trimming stripped 2 bases from V and 5 bases from J, with 6 bases between.

The chain joins TRBV28 to TRBJ1-6; D is undetermined. This CDR3 is 15 amino acids long. CDR1 MDHEN and CDR2 SYDVKM come from the germline V gene. Deletions cut 4 bases from V and 4 bases from J, with 11 bases between. CDR3 loop: CASSSQKSYNSPLHF. In nucleotides, the CDR3 is TGTGCCAGCAGTTCTCAGAAATCTTATAATTCACCCCTCCACTTT.

The V gene is TRBV5-1, the J gene TRBJ1-1, with D perhaps matching TRBD1 (5 bases). Between the trimmed V and J ends, which lost 2 bases and 6 bases, there was a span of 11 bases. Per the germline V gene, CDR1 is SGHRS and CDR2 is YFSETQ. This CDR3 spans 13 amino acids. The CDR3: CASSFWGGAEAFF. The CDR3 region has the DNA TGCGCCAGCAGCTTTTGGGGCGGCGCTGAAGCTTTCTTT.

DNA for the CDR3: TGTGCCAGCAGCTTATTAGGGACAAACTCCTACGAGCAGTACTTC. Its translation: CASSLLGTNSYEQYF. The V call is TRBV7-2, the J call TRBJ2-7; D is possibly TRBD1 (6 bases). CDR3 length equals 15 residues. CDR1 and CDR2 (germline): SGHTA, FQGNSA. V was pared by 2 bases and J by 0 bases, with 11 bases between. Filled out from reference TRBV7-2 and TRBJ2-7, the complete variable domain reads GAGVSQSPSNKVTEKGKDVELRCDPISGHTALYWYRQSLGQGLEFLIYFQGNSAPDKSGLPSDRFSAERTGGSVSTLTIQRTQQEDSAVYLCASSLLGTNSYEQYFGPGTRLTVT.

J is TRBJ1-2 and V is TRBV18; possible D gene TRBD1, 6 bases. The germline CDR1 and CDR2 sequences are KGHSH and LQKENI. This CDR3 region has 14 residues. Trimming shortened V by 6 bases and J by 0 bases, and 11 bases separated the two germline ends. The CDR3 nucleotides read TGTGCCAGCTCCGGACAGCCTGCTAACTATGGCTACACCTTC. Translation gives CASSGQPANYGYTF.

The rearrangement links TRBV28 to TRBJ1-6, with 7 bases aligning to TRBD1. CDR1 and CDR2 from the germline V gene are MDHEN and SYDVKM. V dropped 4 bases and J dropped 5; count of bases not matched to a gene: 8. CDR3 length: 16 amino acids. CDR3 DNA: TGTGCCAGCAGTTCGGGCCGGGACAGCAATAATTCACCCCTCCACTTT. Translation: CASSSGRDSNNSPLHF.

This chain links TRBV19 with TRBJ2-1, with 7 positions matching TRBD1. The CDR3 contains 16 residues. CDR1 and CDR2 (germline): LNHDA, SQIVND (reference sequence). V gave up 3 bases and J gave up 2 bases; unmatched junction bases: 7. The CDR3 bases are TGTGCCAGTAGTATTCCAGAGACAGGGACCTACAATGAGCAGTTCTTC. Encoded protein: CASSIPETGTYNEQFF.

The chain couples TRBV5-4 to TRBJ2-3, with D unclear. The CDR3 has 13 amino acids. The germline gives CDR1 SGHNT, CDR2 YYREEE (reference sequence). Trimming stripped 1 base from V and 1 base from J, with 4 bases between. The CDR3 reads CASSLTGTDTQYF. The CDR3 bases are TGTGCCAGCAGCTTGACGGGCACAGATACGCAGTATTTT.